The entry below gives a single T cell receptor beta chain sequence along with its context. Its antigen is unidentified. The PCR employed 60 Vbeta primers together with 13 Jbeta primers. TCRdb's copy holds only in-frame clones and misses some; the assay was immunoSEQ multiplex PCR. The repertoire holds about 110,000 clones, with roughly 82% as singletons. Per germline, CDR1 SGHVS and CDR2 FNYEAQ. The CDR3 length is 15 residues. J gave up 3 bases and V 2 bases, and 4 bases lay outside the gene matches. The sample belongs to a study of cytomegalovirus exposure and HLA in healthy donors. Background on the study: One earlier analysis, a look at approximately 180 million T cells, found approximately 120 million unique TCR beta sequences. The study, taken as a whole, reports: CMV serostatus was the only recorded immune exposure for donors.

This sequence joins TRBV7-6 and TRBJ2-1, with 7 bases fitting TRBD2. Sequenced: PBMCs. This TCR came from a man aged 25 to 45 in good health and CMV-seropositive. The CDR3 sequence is CASSLSLAHYNEQFF. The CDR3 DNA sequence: TGTGCCAGCAGCTTATCACTAGCGCACTACAATGAGCAGTTCTTC.